This T cell receptor beta chain emerged from a study of T cell changes during pregnancy in multiple sclerosis. Produced via immunoSEQ multiplex PCR; TCRdb's table is partial and in-frame only. The table lists about 80,000 clones, under 95% of them singletons. From germline, CDR1 is ENHRY and CDR2 SYGVKD. This CDR3 contains 13 residues. Trimming removed 0 bases from V and 4 bases from J, with 7 bases in between. This chain links TRBV10-3 with TRBJ2-7; D remains unclear. The sample consisted of peripheral blood, taken before pregnancy. The source of this sequence is a female donor with multiple sclerosis, enrolled in a pregnancy study. Here the CDR3 DNA reads TGTGCCATCAGTGAGTCCCCGGTTTACGAGCAGTACTTC. Protein product: CAISESPVYEQYF.